The clone carrying this TCR beta chain has just a few counts. The record originates from a study of metastatic and nonmetastatic thyroid tumors. Study overall: Peripheral blood and tumor or nodule samples from malignant and benign thyroid patients were compared.

Every patient underwent thyroid surgery untreated. Per the germline V gene, CDR1 is SGDLS and CDR2 is YYNGEE. CDR3 length: 14 amino acids. The germline V and J ends were trimmed by 0 bases and 8 bases, with 12 bases remaining between them. TCRdb re-analyzed the PCR reads through MiXCR. The table includes roughly 4,700 clones, roughly 27% detected once. This receptor was obtained from a female donor with papillary thyroid cancer or a benign thyroid nodule (not recorded which). Some clones in this sample may be carry-over from other donors' samples. The sequencing sample was made of adjacent normal tissue. The V and J genes are TRBV9 and TRBJ2-1, with D tentatively TRBD2 (6 bases). CDR3 nucleotide sequence: TGTGCCAGCAGCGTAGAATCTCCGGGGGATGAGCAGTTCTTC. Translating gives CASSVESPGDEQFF.